This T cell receptor beta chain stems from a study of shared clonotypes between healthy human individuals. The CDR3 runs to 8 residues. The germline V gene has CDR1 DFQATT and CDR2 SNEGSKA (reference sequence). This clone has more than one count but fewer than ten. Mismatch with germline at one junction end may stem from a read error. The study ran the assay at deep level. TCRdb's copy holds only in-frame clones and misses some; the assay was immunoSEQ multiplex PCR. This table has roughly 700,000 clones, approximately 79% appearing once. The rearrangement joins TRBV20-1 to TRBJ1-1; D is undetermined. This receptor was identified in a woman in her thirties in good health. The specimen sequenced was memory CD4+ T cells sorted from blood. The subset here: CD45RA-negative fraction. This CDR3 reads CSARFGLF. Here the CDR3 DNA reads TGCAGTGCTAGATTCGGCTTGTTT.